This passage covers 10 T cell receptor beta chains from one sample sequenced in a study of blood T cell repertoires in COVID-19 (TCRdb year 2020). To prepare the library, the immunoSEQ multiplex PCR assay was applied. What TCRdb holds here is the immuneACCESS table cut down to in-frame rearrangements. Part of the clones is not present; checked against another copy, under half of the missing clones reflect an unresolved V gene, and the others are unexplained. The sample profile shows 200,000 to 250,000 clones; around 84% of them were found once. The top ten constitute about 0.91% of the sample. The sample consisted of peripheral blood. The receptors come from a middle-aged man with acute or convalescent COVID-19.

V usage is TRBV9 and J usage is TRBJ1-1; D not resolved. Germline CDR1 is SGDLS and CDR2 is YYNGEE. The CDR3 has 13 amino acids. Trimming removed 0 bases from V and 3 bases from J, with 6 bases in between. The CDR3 DNA reads as TGTGCCAGCAGCGTAGGACAATACACTGAAGCTTTCTTT. This sequence encodes CASSVGQYTEAFF.

This clone was picked up one time. This sequence joins TRBV4-1 and TRBJ1-5, with TRBD1 matching over 9 bases. Trimming removed 2 bases from V and 0 bases from J; junction bases left unmatched: 8. CDR3 length: 18 amino acids. Germline V CDR1 and CDR2: MGHRA, YSYEKL. The CDR3 sequence: CASSQFGQGSGSNQPQHF. The DNA of the CDR3 is TGCGCCAGCAGCCAATTCGGACAGGGGAGTGGTAGCAATCAGCCCCAGCATTTT.

The V call is TRBV9, the J call TRBJ2-1; 9 bases match TRBD2. Germline values: CDR1 SGDLS, CDR2 YYNGEE. J was trimmed by 6 bases and V by 2 bases; bases with no gene match: 12. The CDR3 is 17 amino acids. CDR3: CASSVSSGGMLGNEQFF. The CDR3 nucleotides are TGTGCCAGCAGCGTTAGTAGCGGGGGTATGTTAGGCAATGAGCAGTTCTTC. Variable domain in full (rest from reference TRBV9 and TRBJ2-1): DSGVTQTPKHLITATGQRVTLRCSPRSGDLSVYWYQQSLDQGLQFLIQYYNGEERAKGNILERFSAQQFPDLHSELNLSSLELGDSALYFCASSVSSGGMLGNEQFFGPGTRLTVL.

Points on this clone: With a much larger clone just one base away, this may be a read error. The chain links TRBV7-3 to TRBJ1-1, with 7 bases lining up with TRBD1. V shed 5 bases, J shed 1 base, and the junction held 1 base outside the gene matches. CDR3 length: 13 amino acids. Germline assignment: CDR1 SGHTA and CDR2 FQGTGA. CDR3 coding DNA: TGTGCCAGCAGCGGACAGGAGAACACTGAAGCTTTCTTT. Its translation is CASSGQENTEAFF.

This clone is a singleton in its sample. The chain has TRBV30 and TRBJ2-7; no definite D call. CDR1 is GTSNPN and CDR2 is SVGIG in the germline V gene (reference sequence). This CDR3 contains 17 residues. V lost 2 bases and J lost 5, with 25 bases in between. CDR3 amino acids: CAWSSPFEAATAHEQYF. The CDR3 nucleotides read TGTGCCTGGAGTTCCCCCTTTGAGGCAGCCACCGCCCACGAGCAGTACTTC.

CDR3 sequence reads: CASSQDLRLAWDHEQYF. For the CDR3, the DNA is TGTGCCAGCAGCCAAGATCTCAGGCTAGCTTGGGATCACGAGCAGTACTTC. The chain links TRBV3-1 (or the pseudogene TRBV3-2) to TRBJ2-7; D perhaps matches TRBD2 (5 bases). The CDR3 length is 17 residues. V was shortened by 0 bases and J by 5 bases, with 20 bases between the two germline ends. Germline CDR1 LGHDT, CDR2 YNNKEL (reference sequence).

The chain couples TRBV7-3 to TRBJ2-5, with 8 bases lining up with TRBD1. The CDR3 spans 17 residues. J lost 5 bases, V lost 1 base, and 12 bases had no gene match. From germline, CDR1 is SGHTA and CDR2 FQGTGA. The CDR3 region is CASSLRGGGRGHETQYF. For the CDR3, the DNA is TGTGCCAGCAGCTTAAGAGGAGGGGGCAGGGGGCATGAGACCCAGTACTTC.

The V gene is TRBV5-1, the J gene TRBJ2-1; perhaps TRBD2 as D (6 bases). Trimming left V 4 bases short and J 3 bases short, with 14 bases between. CDR3 length: 15 residues. The germline gives CDR1 SGHRS, CDR2 YFSETQ. The CDR3 nucleotides read TGCGCCAGCAGCCTACGGCCCGGGAGCTACAATGAGCAGTTCTTC. It codes for CASSLRPGSYNEQFF.

This clone showed up just once. This sequence joins TRBV30 and TRBJ1-6, with TRBD1 as a possible D gene (6 bases). The CDR3 is 15 amino acids. Germline lookup yields CDR1 GTSNPN and CDR2 SVGIG (reference sequence). Trimming took off 3 bases at V and 7 bases at J, with 16 bases between the two ends. The CDR3 DNA is TGTGCCTGGAGCGCCGGGGGGGCAGGGAATTCACCCCTCCACTTT. Protein sequence: CAWSAGGAGNSPLHF.

This rearrangement joins TRBV9 to TRBJ2-2; tentative D call: TRBD1 (6 bases). The CDR3 sequence is 16 residues long. Germline V gene sequence: CDR1 SGDLS, CDR2 YYNGEE. With 3 bases removed from V and 6 bases from J, the gap between germline ends came to 18 bases. The CDR3 sequence is CASSATGMRGSGELFF. The CDR3 nucleotides are TGTGCCAGCAGCGCCACAGGGATGAGAGGCTCCGGGGAGCTGTTTTTT.